These 23 T cell receptor beta chains came from one sample sequenced in a study of neurological immune-mediated disorders (dated by TCRdb to between 2018 and 2020). In light of the paper, this sample's time point label describes: longitudinal time-point 1 (baseline). Library preparation employed 5' RACE. This sample was sequenced with an Illumina HiSeq 2500. TCRdb trimmed public reads at Q25 via fastp, called clones via MiXCR and kept in-frame beta chains. Each CDR3 protein gets just one entry, which takes the most common genes and DNA from the rows behind it. This sample holds 35,000 to 45,000 distinct CDR3 sequences; under 4% were observed only once. 7.5% to 8.5% of the sample is held by the ten biggest clonotypes. Sample: PBMCs. The receptor source for this set is a woman aged 55-69 years with multiple sclerosis.

This clonotype was seen many times. The chain has TRBV12-3 or TRBV12-4 and TRBJ1-6; 7 bases fit TRBD1. The CDR3 has 15 residues. V shed 6 bases and J 7 bases; nucleotides not matched to a gene: 9. This CDR3 reads CASRRMTGYNSPLHF. The CDR3 DNA sequence: TGTGCCAGCAGGAGGATGACAGGGTACAATTCACCCCTCCACTTT.

At least ten counts were recorded for this clonotype. The rearrangement uses TRBV5-1 and TRBJ2-5, with D unclear. Trimming removed 4 bases at V and 5 bases at J, with 9 bases between. Germline V gene data show CDR1 as SGHRS and CDR2 as YFSETQ. This CDR3 spans 12 amino acids. CDR3 nucleotides: TGCGCCAGCAGCGAACCTGAGGAGACCCAGTACTTC. Translation: CASSEPEETQYF.

This clonotype was picked up many times. V gene TRBV20-1 combines with J gene TRBJ1-4; D is unclear. The CDR3 loop spans 11 amino acids. V was trimmed by 5 bases and J by 7 bases, leaving 8 bases between them. Germline V gene data show CDR1 as DFQATT and CDR2 as SNEGSKA (reference sequence). The CDR3 sequence: CSAPWVEKLFF. The CDR3 DNA is TGCAGTGCTCCCTGGGTTGAAAAACTGTTTTTT.

There are many counts of this clonotype. A junction end diverges from the germline sequence, so it may reflect a read error. The chain employs TRBV11-1 and TRBJ2-1; 10 bases align to TRBD2. The germline CDR1 and CDR2 sequences are SGHAT and FQDESV (reference sequence). The CDR3 sequence is 15 residues long. The CDR3 DNA reads as TGTGCCAGCAGGTTAGGACTAGCGGCCTACAATGAGCAGTTCTTC. Its translation is CASRLGLAAYNEQFF.

This clonotype was seen repeatedly, ten times or more. The rearrangement uses TRBV3-1 and TRBJ2-1, with D possibly matching TRBD2 (5 bases). V was trimmed by 4 bases and J by 0 bases, leaving 10 bases between them. The V gene's germline CDR1 is LGHDT and CDR2 YNNKEL (reference sequence). This CDR3 region has 15 residues. The CDR3 protein is CASSLLAPSYNEQFF. For the CDR3, the DNA is TGTGCCAGCAGCCTTCTAGCACCCTCCTACAATGAGCAGTTCTTC.

This clonotype turned up a few times. The genes are TRBV6-5 and TRBJ2-7, with no clear D. Per germline, CDR1 MNHEY and CDR2 SVGAGI. V was shortened by 6 bases and J by 0 bases, with 9 bases between the two germline ends. There are 13 residues in the CDR3. CDR3 bases: TGTGCCAGCAGGAAGACGGCCTCCTACGAGCAGTACTTC. It yields the protein CASRKTASYEQYF.

This clonotype was recorded a few times. The chain has TRBV27 and TRBJ1-1, with unresolved D. V was clipped by 3 bases and J by 1 base, with 9 bases between them. Germline V gene lookup returns CDR1 MNHEY and CDR2 SMNVEV (reference sequence). The CDR3 loop spans 14 amino acids. The CDR3 loop reads CASSFQRENTEAFF. The CDR3 region has the DNA TGTGCCAGCAGTTTCCAGCGGGAGAACACTGAAGCTTTCTTT.

This clonotype was found many times. This rearrangement joins TRBV20-1 to TRBJ1-3; the D gene is possibly TRBD1 (6 bases). This CDR3 contains 15 residues. Germline loops: CDR1 DFQATT, CDR2 SNEGSKA (reference sequence). The V gene lost 0 bases and the J gene lost 4 bases, with 13 bases spanning the gap. CDR3 bases: TGCAGTGCTAGAGATCGGCAGGGGCGGGGAAACACCATATATTTT. Protein sequence: CSARDRQGRGNTIYF.

This clonotype was seen repeatedly, ten times or more. The chain carries TRBV5-1 and TRBJ1-2; no clear D gene. Trimming pared 4 bases from V and 4 bases from J, leaving 17 bases between. The CDR3 runs to 15 residues. The germline V gene encodes CDR1 SGHRS and CDR2 YFSETQ. The CDR3 DNA reads TGCGCCAGCAGCCGTGAGGTGGTAGGCGCCTATGGCTACACCTTC. Its translation: CASSREVVGAYGYTF.

This clonotype occurred many times. J is TRBJ2-1 and V is TRBV20-1; TRBD2 matches at 10 bases. Germline CDR1 DFQATT, CDR2 SNEGSKA (reference sequence). The CDR3 extends over 12 amino acids. CDR3 nucleotide sequence: TGCAGCTTAGCGGGGGGTTACAATGAGCAGTTCTTC. Translated: CSLAGGYNEQFF.

The V call is TRBV9, the J call TRBJ2-7; D may be TRBD2 (5 bases). The CDR3 consists of 15 residues. CDR1 is SGDLS and CDR2 is YYNGEE in the germline V gene. The V gene lost 0 bases and the J gene lost 0 bases, with 10 bases spanning the gap. CDR3 protein: CASSVATGISYEQYF. The CDR3 DNA reads as TGTGCCAGCAGCGTAGCTACGGGGATCTCCTACGAGCAGTACTTC.

This clonotype was observed many times. The rearrangement uses TRBV20-1 and TRBJ2-3; D not certain. Germline CDR1 DFQATT, CDR2 SNEGSKA (reference sequence). CDR3 length equals 13 residues. V was pared by 5 bases and J by 2 bases, with 11 bases between. This CDR3 is CSAQDGHTDTQYF. The CDR3 DNA reads TGCAGTGCTCAGGACGGTCACACAGATACGCAGTATTTT.

This clonotype was detected many times. The CDR3 loop reads CASSFSSQYEQFF. In nucleotides, the CDR3 is TGTGCCAGCAGTTTTTCGTCCCAATATGAGCAGTTCTTC. The chain couples TRBV12-3 or TRBV12-4 to TRBJ2-1; D is unresolved. The CDR3 extends over 13 amino acids. V lost 3 bases and J 8 bases, leaving 11 bases between the germline ends.

This clonotype occurred many times. In DNA form, the CDR3 reads TGCAGTGCTAGCCCCCAGGGGGTCCAGGGCCGACGGGATAGAGGCTACACCTTC. Translated, it gives CSASPQGVQGRRDRGYTF. V and J are TRBV20-1 and TRBJ1-2; TRBD1 matches 7 bases. The CDR3 covers 18 residues. The germline CDR1 and CDR2 sequences are DFQATT and SNEGSKA (reference sequence). The V segment lost 3 bases and the J segment 8 bases; nucleotides outside the gene matches: 24.

This clonotype came up many times. This chain's CDR3 is CASSMPTGFEQYF. As DNA, the CDR3 is TGTGCCAGCAGTATGCCGACAGGGTTCGAGCAGTACTTC. The chain uses TRBV5-5 and TRBJ2-7, with TRBD1 matching over 7 bases. Germline V lookup: CDR1 SGHKS, CDR2 YYEKEE (reference sequence). The ends lost 5 bases at V and 6 bases at J; junction bases unmatched: 8. The CDR3 has 13 amino acids.

This clonotype was seen at least ten times. The V call is TRBV20-1, the J call TRBJ1-1, with 7 bases identical to TRBD1. The germline V gene encodes CDR1 DFQATT and CDR2 SNEGSKA (reference sequence). The CDR3 runs to 13 residues. The ends lost 5 bases at V and 1 base at J; junction bases unmatched: 4. The CDR3 DNA reads as TGCAGTGCTCAAGACAGGGCGAACACTGAAGCTTTCTTT. Amino acids: CSAQDRANTEAFF.

This clonotype was detected many times. CDR3 DNA sequence: TGCAGTGCGTCCCTCCGGGACCAAGGAAAACTGTTTTTT. Its protein product is CSASLRDQGKLFF. The chain combines TRBV20-1 with TRBJ1-4; D is perhaps TRBD1 (5 bases). The CDR3 runs 13 residues. Between the trimmed V and J ends, which lost 6 bases and 10 bases, there was a span of 18 bases. Germline V gene sequence: CDR1 DFQATT, CDR2 SNEGSKA (reference sequence).

This clonotype was observed many times. The V and J genes are TRBV20-1 and TRBJ2-1, with TRBD2 identical over 9 bases. The germline gives CDR1 DFQATT, CDR2 SNEGSKA (reference sequence). V dropped 4 bases and J dropped 1; count of bases not matched to a gene: 2. There are 14 residues in the CDR3. The CDR3 here is CSAKTSGSYNEQFF. CDR3 sequence (DNA): TGCAGTGCTAAGACTAGCGGATCCTACAATGAGCAGTTCTTC.

This clonotype was observed many times. V and J are TRBV2 and TRBJ2-1; possibly TRBD1 or TRBD2 for D (5 bases each). Germline CDR1 reads SNHLY; CDR2 reads FYNNEI. The CDR3 spans 15 residues. Trimming took 2 bases from V and 9 from J, leaving 17 bases between them. The CDR3 spells CASSELSSNGGEQFF. DNA of the CDR3: TGTGCCAGCAGTGAATTGTCAAGCAATGGGGGTGAGCAGTTCTTC.

This clonotype was recorded at least ten times. V and J are TRBV5-4 and TRBJ2-1, with 10 bases identical to TRBD2. Germline trimming cut 3 bases from V and 2 bases from J; bases unmatched to any gene: 5. This CDR3 has 16 amino acids. CDR1 and CDR2 (germline): SGHNT, YYREEE (reference sequence). CDR3: CASSSEAGGTYNEQFF. As DNA, the CDR3 is TGTGCCAGCAGCTCGGAAGCGGGGGGGACCTACAATGAGCAGTTCTTC.

This clonotype was seen many times. This sequence joins TRBV7-2 and TRBJ1-4, with no clear D. Looked up from germline, CDR1 is SGHTA and CDR2 is FQGNSA. Trimming removed 2 bases from V and 14 bases from J, with 12 bases in between. The CDR3 spans 12 residues. Here the CDR3 DNA reads TGTGCCAGCAGCTTATCGACGACGTACCTGTTTTTT. Protein: CASSLSTTYLFF. Full variable domain (remainder filled in from reference TRBV7-2 and TRBJ1-4): GAGVSQSPSNKVTEKGKDVELRCDPISGHTALYWYRQSLGQGLEFLIYFQGNSAPDKSGLPSDRFSAERTGGSVSTLTIQRTQQEDSAVYLCASSLSTTYLFFGSGTQLSVL.

There are many counts of this clonotype. The V and J genes are TRBV20-1 and TRBJ2-7; D possibly corresponds to TRBD2 (5 bases). Germline V lookup: CDR1 DFQATT, CDR2 SNEGSKA (reference sequence). The CDR3 extends over 13 amino acids. V was clipped by 6 bases and J by 3 bases, with 15 bases between them. The CDR3 DNA reads TGCAGTGCCGGGATGGGGTTTGGCTACGAGCAGTACTTC. It codes for CSAGMGFGYEQYF.

This clonotype was observed at least ten times. The rearrangement uses TRBV5-1 and TRBJ2-1; D may correspond to TRBD1 or TRBD2 (5 bases each). Germline V gene data show CDR1 as SGHRS and CDR2 as YFSETQ. CDR3 length: 15 residues. Deletions cut 0 bases from V and 0 bases from J, with 7 bases between. CDR3 nucleotide sequence: TGCGCCAGCAGCTTGGACGGGGCCTCCTACAATGAGCAGTTCTTC. Amino acid sequence: CASSLDGASYNEQFF.